This T cell receptor beta chain emerged from a study of T cell responses to AZD1222 COVID-19 vaccine. CDR1 and CDR2 from the germline V gene are SGHKS and YYEKEE (reference sequence). Between the trimmed V and J ends, which lost 5 bases and 4 bases, there was a span of 15 bases. This CDR3 spans 14 amino acids. Profiling relied on immunoSEQ multiplex PCR, and the TCRdb table lists in-frame clones only, not all of them. This sample yields under 150,000 clones, of which 80% to 90% are seen a single time; under 4.5% belongs to the top ten. The sample was peripheral blood, taken on day 0 of MenACWY control vaccination. This clonotype was obtained from an adult in good health. The chain is built from TRBV5-5 and TRBJ1-2; D uncertain. CDR3 nucleotide sequence: TGTGCCAGCAGGGCTTCTACTGACTTCTATGGCTACACCTTC. Translating it yields CASRASTDFYGYTF. Together with reference TRBV5-5 and TRBJ1-2, the CDR3 gives the full variable domain: DAGVTQSPTHLIKTRGQQVTLRCSPISGHKSVSWYQQVLGQGPQFIFQYYEKEERGRGNFPDRFSARQFPNYSSELNVNALLLGDSALYLCASRASTDFYGYTFGSGTRLTVV.